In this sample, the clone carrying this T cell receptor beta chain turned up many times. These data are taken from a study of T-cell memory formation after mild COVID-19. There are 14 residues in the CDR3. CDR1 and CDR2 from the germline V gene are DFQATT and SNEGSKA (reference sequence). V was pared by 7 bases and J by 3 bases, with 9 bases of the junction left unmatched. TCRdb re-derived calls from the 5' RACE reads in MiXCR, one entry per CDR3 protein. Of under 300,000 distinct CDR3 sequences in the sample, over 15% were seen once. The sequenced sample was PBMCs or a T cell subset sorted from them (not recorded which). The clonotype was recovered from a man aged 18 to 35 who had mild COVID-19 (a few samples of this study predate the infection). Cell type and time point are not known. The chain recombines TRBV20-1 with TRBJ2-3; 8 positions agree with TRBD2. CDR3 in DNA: TGCAGTGTCGCACGGGGGGGTTGGACAGATACGCAGTATTTT. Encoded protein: CSVARGGWTDTQYF.